This T cell receptor beta chain originates from a study of blood T cell repertoires in COVID-19. Generated by immunoSEQ multiplex PCR, the TCRdb table keeps only in-frame clones and is missing some. The repertoire has roughly 40,000 clones, 70% to 90% of them found once; the top ten carry less than 15%. Germline assignment: CDR1 SEHNR and CDR2 FQNEAQ (reference sequence). CDR3 length: 17 amino acids. The V and J ends lost 5 bases and 6 bases, in that order; junction bases with no gene match: 13. The J gene is TRBJ2-1, the V gene TRBV7-9, with 10 positions matching TRBD2. The source is a woman in her sixties or seventies in a cohort sampled during active COVID-19. Sequencing input: peripheral blood. The CDR3 nucleotides read TGTGCCAGCAGCCCCCCCGGGACTAGCGCACTGCTCAATGAGCAGTTCTTC. Protein sequence: CASSPPGTSALLNEQFF.